Each of the 31 T cell receptor beta chains below was sequenced from the same sample in a study of vaccination effects on CD4 cells after COVID-19. Before any sequencing was done, the ViraFEST assay used viral peptide pools to expand antigen-specific CD4+ T cells. Following an approximately 9-day culture, CD4+ T cells were purified. The participants, recipients of two vaccine doses, got either BNT162b2 or mRNA-1273. Assay: immunoSEQ multiplex PCR; the TCRdb copy retains only in-frame clones and omits some. This table holds approximately 61,000 clones, around three quarters found once. Their target antigens are unknown. Here the sequenced sample was CD4+ T cells from PBMCs cultured with HCoV-229E spike peptides, taken after COVID-19 vaccination. All receptors derive from a human donor who received a COVID-19 vaccine.

The chain employs TRBV6-1 and TRBJ2-7; no clear D. CDR3 length equals 12 residues. Germline V CDR1 and CDR2: MNHNS, SASEGT. The V end lost 0 bases, the J end lost 1 base, and 1 base lay between the germline ends. CDR3 sequence (DNA): TGTGCCAGCAGTGAAGCATCCTACGAGCAGTACGTC. Its translation is CASSEASYEQYV.

J is TRBJ1-2 and V is TRBV6-5; unclear D gene. Germline V gives CDR1 MNHEY, CDR2 SVGAGI. The CDR3 runs to 15 residues. V gave up 2 bases and J gave up 1 base, with 11 bases separating them. CDR3 residues: CASSYDLDFNYGYTF. The CDR3 DNA reads as TGTGCCAGCAGTTACGATCTAGATTTTAACTATGGCTACACCTTC.

This clone was counted between two and nine times. The genes are TRBV2 and TRBJ1-6; no firm D call. This CDR3 is built from 11 residues. The germline V gene encodes CDR1 SNHLY and CDR2 FYNNEI. Trimming removed 2 bases from V and 10 bases from J, with 3 bases in between. CDR3 sequence (DNA): TGTGCCAGCAGTGAAAAATCACCCCTCCACTTT. Its translation is CASSEKSPLHF. The full variable domain, in which reference TRBV2 and TRBJ1-6 provide the parts outside the CDR3, is EPEVTQTPSHQVTQMGQEVILRCVPISNHLYFYWYRQILGQKVEFLVSFYNNEISEKSEIFDDQFSVERPDGSNFTLKIRSTKLEDSAMYFCASSEKSPLHFGNGTRLTVT.

This clone was seen a handful of times. CDR3 protein: CATSRLGTVLEAFF. The CDR3 DNA reads as TGTGCCACCAGCAGACTAGGGACAGTCCTTGAAGCTTTCTTT. The chain recombines TRBV15 with TRBJ1-1, with TRBD1 matching 7 bases. This CDR3 is built from 14 residues. Per germline, CDR1 LNHNV and CDR2 YYDKDF (reference sequence). Trimming removed 2 bases from V and 7 bases from J; junction bases left unmatched: 7.

This clone has a single count. The V gene is TRBV12-5, the J gene TRBJ2-4; no reliable D call. Germline V gene lookup returns CDR1 LGHNT and CDR2 FRNRAP. The CDR3 has 17 residues. Between the trimmed V and J ends, which lost 0 bases and 1 base, there was a span of 13 bases. CDR3 in amino acids: CASGLVNLGSAKNIQYF. In DNA form, the CDR3 reads TGTGCTAGTGGTTTGGTAAACCTGGGATCGGCCAAAAACATTCAGTACTTC.

CDR3 sequence (DNA): TGTGCCACCAGCAGAGATACAGGGGGCTTGGCTGAAGCTTTCTTT. Protein product: CATSRDTGGLAEAFF. V usage is TRBV15 and J usage is TRBJ1-1; TRBD1 matches 9 bases. From germline, CDR1 is LNHNV and CDR2 YYDKDF (reference sequence). The CDR3 consists of 15 residues. Trimming cost V 0 bases and J 6 bases; bases outside gene matches: 5.

The chain employs TRBV12-3 or TRBV12-4 and TRBJ1-2, with no clear D. The CDR3 loop spans 13 amino acids. V gave up 1 base and J gave up 8 bases, with 11 bases separating them. The CDR3 protein is CASSLGGKRGYTF. The CDR3 DNA reads as TGTGCCAGCAGTTTAGGTGGGAAGCGGGGCTACACCTTC.

This clone has just one count. The chain couples TRBV19 to TRBJ2-3, with TRBD1 matching 9 bases. This CDR3 contains 15 residues. Germline V gene data show CDR1 as LNHDA and CDR2 as SQIVND (reference sequence). Losses at the gene ends were 3 bases for V and 3 bases for J; bases not matched to a gene: 4. CDR3 coding DNA: TGTGCCAGTAGTATGCCGGGGACAGGGACAGATACGCAGTATTTT. Translated, it gives CASSMPGTGTDTQYF.

This clone was recorded a few times. The V call is TRBV6-5, the J call TRBJ2-5, with 7 bases that match TRBD2. From germline, CDR1 is MNHEY and CDR2 SVGAGI. CDR3 size: 14 residues. V was pared by 2 bases and J by 4 bases, with 4 bases of the junction left unmatched. DNA of the CDR3: TGTGCCAGCAGTTACCCGGGGGGTGGAGAGACCCAGTACTTC. It yields the protein CASSYPGGGETQYF.

The chain joins TRBV19 to TRBJ1-4; D is undetermined. Germline assignment: CDR1 LNHDA and CDR2 SQIVND (reference sequence). There are 15 residues in the CDR3. Trimming removed 8 bases from V and 0 bases from J, with 13 bases in between. The chain's CDR3 is CASSLKPTTNEKLFF. CDR3 sequence (DNA): TGTGCCAGTTCCCTAAAGCCAACAACTAATGAAAAACTGTTTTTT. Full variable domain (outside the CDR3, taken from reference TRBV19 and TRBJ1-4): DGGITQSPKYLFRKEGQNVTLSCEQNLNHDAMYWYRQDPGQGLRLIYYSQIVNDFQKGDIAEGYSVSREKKESFPLTVTSAQKNPTAFYLCASSLKPTTNEKLFFGSGTQLSVL.

The chain links TRBV4-3 to TRBJ1-6; D may be TRBD1 (5 bases). This CDR3 spans 16 amino acids. Between the trimmed V and J ends, which lost 3 bases and 10 bases, there was a span of 19 bases. The germline CDR1 and CDR2 sequences are LGHNA and YSLEER. In DNA, the CDR3 is TGCGCCAGCAGCCAGTCGTTGGGGCAGGGAGGGTCACCCCTCCACTTT. Translation: CASSQSLGQGGSPLHF.

The V call is TRBV18, the J call TRBJ1-3, with D perhaps TRBD1 (5 bases). The germline V and J ends were trimmed by 2 bases and 0 bases, with 11 bases remaining between them. The CDR3 is 16 amino acids. The germline CDR1 and CDR2 sequences are KGHSH and LQKENI. This chain's CDR3 is CASSPNSGTSGNTIYF. The CDR3 nucleotides read TGTGCCAGCTCACCAAACTCAGGGACCTCTGGAAACACCATATATTTT.

This clone appeared a few times. This chain uses TRBV5-1 with TRBJ2-7; D unresolved. V was pared by 0 bases and J by 3 bases, with 10 bases between. Per the germline V gene, CDR1 is SGHRS and CDR2 is YFSETQ. The CDR3 is 14 amino acids. The CDR3, as DNA: TGCGCCAGCAGCTTGGTGGGCGGTAGCTACGAGCAGTACGTC. Its translation: CASSLVGGSYEQYV.

The rearrangement links TRBV5-1 to TRBJ2-1, with 8 bases that match TRBD1. With V trimmed by 0 bases and J by 4 bases, 6 bases remained unmatched. Germline V CDR1 and CDR2: SGHRS, YFSETQ. CDR3 length equals 16 residues. The CDR3 loop is CASSLARTGLYNEQFF. For the CDR3, the DNA is TGCGCCAGCAGCTTGGCCCGGACAGGGCTTTACAATGAGCAGTTCTTC.

This chain connects TRBV18 to TRBJ2-3; 7 nucleotides match TRBD1. CDR1 is KGHSH, CDR2 LQKENI, per germline. The ends lost 2 bases at V and 5 bases at J; junction bases unmatched: 4. The CDR3 covers 14 residues. DNA of the CDR3: TGTGCCAGCTCACCATACAACAGGGGAGATACGCAGTATTTT. It translates to CASSPYNRGDTQYF.

The chain links TRBV6-2 or TRBV6-3 to TRBJ1-4; D ambiguous. CDR3 length equals 15 residues. Looked up from germline, CDR1 is MNHEY and CDR2 is SVGEGT. Trimming shortened V by 0 bases and J by 5 bases, and 10 bases separated the two germline ends. CDR3 in DNA: TGTGCCAGCAGTTACTCGAAATTCAGCAATGAAAAACTGTTTTTT. Protein: CASSYSKFSNEKLFF.

The chain combines TRBV15 with TRBJ2-7; D is perhaps TRBD1 or TRBD2 (5 bases each). The CDR3 has 16 amino acids. The germline gives CDR1 LNHNV, CDR2 YYDKDF (reference sequence). The ends were cut back, 1 base at V and 4 bases at J, with 17 bases in the middle. The CDR3 region is CATSRATGGGLYEQYV. The CDR3 DNA follows: TGTGCCACCAGCAGAGCCACAGGCGGAGGTTTATACGAGCAGTACGTC.

V gene TRBV5-6 combines with J gene TRBJ2-1, with D unclear. Between the trimmed V and J ends, which lost 5 bases and 0 bases, there was a span of 9 bases. Per germline, CDR1 SGHDT and CDR2 YYEEEE. This CDR3 spans 14 amino acids. CDR3 sequence (DNA): TGTGCCAGCAGTCAGGACCTCTCCTACAATGAGCAGTTCTTC. This gives the protein CASSQDLSYNEQFF.

The chain uses TRBV28 and TRBJ1-1; possible D gene TRBD1, 6 bases. This CDR3 has 15 residues. The V end was cut by 5 bases, the J end by 0 bases, with 13 bases between. CDR1 MDHEN and CDR2 SYDVKM come from the germline V gene. Here the CDR3 DNA reads TGTGCCAGCAGTACAGCCGGGACATTGAACACTGAAGCTTTCTTT. It encodes CASSTAGTLNTEAFF.

The rearrangement links TRBV5-1 to TRBJ2-3; D might be TRBD2 (6 bases). Germline CDR1 reads SGHRS; CDR2 reads YFSETQ. This CDR3 has 14 amino acids. Deletions cut 1 base from V and 4 bases from J, with 10 bases between. The CDR3: CASSLLGDSDTQYF. In DNA form, the CDR3 reads TGCGCCAGCAGCTTGCTGGGGGACTCAGATACGCAGTATTTT. Variable domain in full (rest from reference TRBV5-1 and TRBJ2-3): KAGVTQTPRYLIKTRGQQVTLSCSPISGHRSVSWYQQTPGQGLQFLFEYFSETQRNKGNFPGRFSGRQFSNSRSEMNVSTLELGDSALYLCASSLLGDSDTQYFGPGTRLTVL.

This chain connects TRBV24-1 to TRBJ2-1; 8 nucleotides line up with TRBD1. Germline loops: CDR1 KGHDR, CDR2 SFDVKD. The CDR3 is 14 residues long. V trimming: 9 bases; J trimming: 8 bases; junction bases outside the gene matches: 11. The chain's CDR3 is CATESGQALDEQFF. CDR3 bases: TGTGCCACCGAATCGGGACAGGCCTTAGATGAGCAGTTCTTC.

This chain joins TRBV24-1 and TRBJ1-2; D is perhaps TRBD1 (6 bases). CDR3 length: 15 residues. V gave up 4 bases and J gave up 2 bases, with 13 bases separating them. Germline V gene lookup returns CDR1 KGHDR and CDR2 SFDVKD. As DNA, the CDR3 is TGTGCCACCAGTGACCGGGAAACAGGGAACTATGGCTACACCTTC. Protein product: CATSDRETGNYGYTF.

J is TRBJ2-6 and V is TRBV9, with a tentative D call TRBD1 (6 bases). Trimming pared 0 bases from V and 4 bases from J, leaving 11 bases between. Germline CDR1 and CDR2: SGDLS and YYNGEE. The CDR3 sequence is 16 residues long. Here the CDR3 DNA reads TGTGCCAGCAGCGTAGGAGGGGGTGGCGGGGCCAACGTCCTGACTTTC. Its protein product is CASSVGGGGGANVLTF.

This chain links TRBV27 with TRBJ1-2; 9 nucleotides align to TRBD1. Germline trimming cut 5 bases from V and 4 bases from J; bases unmatched to any gene: 23. The germline CDR1 and CDR2 sequences are MNHEY and SMNVEV (reference sequence). This CDR3 has 20 amino acids. The CDR3 protein is CASSATRDRDRARDSYGYTF. The CDR3, as DNA: TGTGCCAGCAGTGCGACCCGAGACCGGGACAGGGCACGTGATAGCTATGGCTACACCTTC.

V gene TRBV6-6 combines with J gene TRBJ2-4; D may be TRBD1 (6 bases). CDR1 and CDR2 (germline): MNHNY, SVGAGI (reference sequence). Trimming shortened V by 7 bases and J by 6 bases, and 10 bases separated the two germline ends. The CDR3 sequence is 12 residues long. The CDR3 loop reads CASKPGANIQYF. CDR3 DNA sequence: TGTGCCAGCAAGCCAGGGGCAAACATTCAGTACTTC.

This chain uses TRBV4-1 with TRBJ1-2, with TRBD1 matching 10 bases. The germline gives CDR1 MGHRA, CDR2 YSYEKL. The CDR3 length is 15 residues. Unmatched junction bases numbered 4, after V lost 1 base and J lost 5 bases. CDR3 sequence reads: CASSQATGQGYGYTF. For the CDR3, the DNA is TGCGCCAGCAGCCAAGCGACGGGACAGGGGTATGGCTACACCTTC.

By share of the sample, this clone is medium-sized. The J gene is TRBJ2-1, the V gene TRBV11-2; possibly TRBD2 for D (5 bases). Trimming stripped 4 bases from V and 0 bases from J, with 10 bases between. This CDR3 region has 15 residues. CDR1 and CDR2 (germline): SGHAT, FQNNGV. The DNA of the CDR3 is TGTGCCAGCAGCTCCGAGGGTCGCTCCTACAATGAGCAGTTCTTC. Amino acids: CASSSEGRSYNEQFF.

The chain recombines TRBV3-1 (or the pseudogene TRBV3-2) with TRBJ1-6; 7 bases are shared with TRBD1. The CDR3 sequence is 18 residues long. V lost 1 base, J lost 7 bases, and 13 bases stayed unmatched. Germline CDR1 is LGHDT and CDR2 is YNNKEL (reference sequence). The CDR3 spells CASSQGGVRGLSNSPLHF. The CDR3 DNA reads TGTGCCAGCAGCCAAGGGGGGGTTAGGGGGCTTTCGAATTCACCCCTCCACTTT.

The chain joins TRBV4-1 to TRBJ2-3; D is perhaps TRBD2 (6 bases). Per germline, CDR1 MGHRA and CDR2 YSYEKL. The CDR3 runs to 17 residues. V lost 2 bases to trimming and J lost 6 bases, with 21 bases between them. For the CDR3, the DNA is TGCGCCAGCAGCCAACCCCTCGCGGTCGGGGGAATGGATACGCAGTATTTT. Protein product: CASSQPLAVGGMDTQYF.

This clone rates as medium-sized. This sequence joins TRBV5-5 and TRBJ1-2; D is unclear. The germline gives CDR1 SGHKS, CDR2 YYEKEE (reference sequence). V lost 2 bases and J lost 4, with 9 bases in between. The CDR3 consists of 13 residues. The CDR3 region has the DNA TGTGCCAGCAGCTTCCCAGGAACCTATGGCTACACCTTC. Translation: CASSFPGTYGYTF.

This chain connects TRBV5-1 to TRBJ2-3; D is unresolved. Germline V gene sequence: CDR1 SGHRS, CDR2 YFSETQ. Trimming pared 3 bases from V and 0 bases from J, leaving 5 bases between. CDR3 size: 13 residues. This CDR3 reads CASSSSSTDTQYF. The CDR3 nucleotides read TGCGCCAGCAGCTCGTCTAGCACAGATACGCAGTATTTT.